The 3 T cell receptor beta chains listed next were all sequenced from one sample in a study of Graves' ophthalmopathy and Graves' hyperthyroidism. For repertoire sequencing, the TCR beta CDR3 regions were amplified from RNA transcripts. The library came from an HTBI-primed first-round RT-PCR and a second-round multiplex PCR. TCRdb reprocessed the multiplex PCR reads with MiXCR, giving one entry per CDR3 protein. The repertoire holds about 480,000 distinct CDR3 sequences, approximately 15% seen once, with over 7.5% in the top ten. The sequencing sample was made of blood. The source of these receptors is a woman aged 30 to 39 with Graves' ophthalmopathy.

This clonotype was detected ten times or more. The chain has TRBV15 and TRBJ1-2; 9 bases line up with TRBD1. Germline assignment: CDR1 LNHNV and CDR2 YYDKDF (reference sequence). This CDR3 is 14 amino acids long. J was trimmed by 5 bases and V by 11 bases; bases with no gene match: 12. CDR3 sequence (DNA): TGTGCCTCCTCTACGGACAGGGGATTATATGGCTACACCTTC. Translated, it gives CASSTDRGLYGYTF.

The chain joins TRBV10-2 to TRBJ1-1; no definite D call. V was clipped by 3 bases and J by 5 bases, with 13 bases between them. Germline V gene lookup returns CDR1 WSHSY and CDR2 SAAADI. The CDR3 contains 14 residues. CDR3 nucleotides: TGCGCCAGCAGTGAAATTTTGGGGTCGACTGAAGCTTTCTTT. Its translation: CASSEILGSTEAFF.

This clonotype was detected a few times. The V and J genes are TRBV28 and TRBJ2-3; 8 nucleotides line up with TRBD2. The CDR3 has 14 residues. In germline, CDR1 is MDHEN, CDR2 SYDVKM. J lost 5 bases, V lost 4 bases, and 5 bases had no gene match. The CDR3 bases are TGTGCCAGCAGTTCCCAGCGGGAGATAGATACGCAGTATTTT. The encoded protein is CASSSQREIDTQYF.